The 2 T cell receptor beta chains below were found in one sample sequenced in a study of T cell changes during pregnancy in multiple sclerosis. Sequencing was performed with immunoSEQ multiplex PCR; in TCRdb, only in-frame clones are kept and a portion is missing. Among 50,000 to 75,000 clones listed, around 92% were seen once. This specimen was peripheral blood, taken in the third trimester of pregnancy. These receptors originate from a female donor in good health, enrolled as a control in a pregnancy study.

The chain employs TRBV29-1 and TRBJ1-1; D perhaps matches TRBD1 (5 bases). The CDR3 extends over 14 amino acids. The germline CDR1 and CDR2 sequences are SQVTM and ANQGSEA. Trimming pared 2 bases from V and 8 bases from J, leaving 18 bases between. For the CDR3, the DNA is TGCAGCGTTGAATCCCTGGGGCAGGGTGAAGAAGCTTTCTTT. This sequence encodes CSVESLGQGEEAFF.

The chain is built from TRBV12-5 and TRBJ2-3, with a tentative D call TRBD2 (7 bases). CDR1 LGHNT and CDR2 FRNRAP come from the germline V gene. This CDR3 is built from 16 residues. The germline V and J ends were trimmed by 6 bases and 7 bases, with 23 bases remaining between them. The CDR3 coding sequence is TGTGCTAGTGGATCCCCGGGGGGCCGGGGACGATATACGCAGTATTTT. Translating it yields CASGSPGGRGRYTQYF.